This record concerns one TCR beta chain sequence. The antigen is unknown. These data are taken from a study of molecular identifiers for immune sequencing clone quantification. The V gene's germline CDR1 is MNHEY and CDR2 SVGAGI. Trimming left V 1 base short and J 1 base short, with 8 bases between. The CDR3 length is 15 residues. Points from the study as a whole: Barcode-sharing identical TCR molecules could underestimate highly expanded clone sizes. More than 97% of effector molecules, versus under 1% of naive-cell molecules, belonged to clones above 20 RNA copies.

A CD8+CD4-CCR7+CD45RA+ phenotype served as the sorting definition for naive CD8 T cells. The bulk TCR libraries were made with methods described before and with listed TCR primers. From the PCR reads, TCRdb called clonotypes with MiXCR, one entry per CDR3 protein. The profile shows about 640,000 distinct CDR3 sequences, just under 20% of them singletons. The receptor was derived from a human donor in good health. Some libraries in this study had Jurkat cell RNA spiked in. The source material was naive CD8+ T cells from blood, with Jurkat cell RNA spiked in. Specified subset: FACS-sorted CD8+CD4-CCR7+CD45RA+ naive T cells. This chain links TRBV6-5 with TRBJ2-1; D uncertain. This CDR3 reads CASSYLGRSYNEQFF. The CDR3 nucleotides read TGTGCCAGCAGTTACTTGGGTCGGTCCTACAATGAGCAGTTCTTC.